This T cell receptor (beta chain) emerged from a study of shared clonotypes between healthy human individuals. Sequencing used immunoSEQ multiplex PCR; TCRdb keeps in-frame clones, though not all of them. The sample consists of roughly 2 million clones, about 95% of them appearing once. The CDR3 contains 15 residues. Germline CDR1 and CDR2: ENHRY and SYGVKD. The ends lost 2 bases at V and 3 bases at J; junction bases unmatched: 7. Terminally differentiated effector memory CD45RA+ cells were left out of the naive CD8 fraction, which was CD45RO-negative and positively selected for CCR7. The genes are TRBV10-3 and TRBJ2-7, with 7 bases lining up with TRBD2. The material sequenced was naive CD8+ T cells sorted from blood. This receptor was obtained from a man between 18 and 35 years old in good health. In nucleotides, the CDR3 is TGTGCCATCAGTGAGGAGGGGACTACCTTCTACGAGCAGTACTTC. Protein: CAISEEGTTFYEQYF.